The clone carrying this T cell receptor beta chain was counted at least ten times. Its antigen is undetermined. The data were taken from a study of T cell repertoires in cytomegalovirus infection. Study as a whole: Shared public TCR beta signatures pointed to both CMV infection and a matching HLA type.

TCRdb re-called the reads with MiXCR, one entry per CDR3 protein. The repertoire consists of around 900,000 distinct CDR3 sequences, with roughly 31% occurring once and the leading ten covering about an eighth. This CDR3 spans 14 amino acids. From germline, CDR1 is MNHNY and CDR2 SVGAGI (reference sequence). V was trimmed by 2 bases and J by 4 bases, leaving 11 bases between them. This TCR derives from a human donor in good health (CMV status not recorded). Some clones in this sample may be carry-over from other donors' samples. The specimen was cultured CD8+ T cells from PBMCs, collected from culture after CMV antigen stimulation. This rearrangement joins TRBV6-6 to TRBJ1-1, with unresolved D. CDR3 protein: CASSYDSSGTEAFF. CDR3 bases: TGTGCCAGCAGTTACGACTCGTCTGGCACTGAAGCTTTCTTT.